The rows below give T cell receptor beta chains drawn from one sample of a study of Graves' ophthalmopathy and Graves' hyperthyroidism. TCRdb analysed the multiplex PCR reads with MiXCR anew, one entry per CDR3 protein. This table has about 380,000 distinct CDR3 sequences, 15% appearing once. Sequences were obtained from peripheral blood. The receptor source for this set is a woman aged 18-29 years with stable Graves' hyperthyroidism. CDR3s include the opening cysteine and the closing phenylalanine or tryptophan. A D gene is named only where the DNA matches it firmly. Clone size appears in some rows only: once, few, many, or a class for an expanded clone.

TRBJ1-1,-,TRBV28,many,CASSLTRSEAFF,TGTGCCAGCAGTCTGACACGTTCTGAAGCTTTCTTT
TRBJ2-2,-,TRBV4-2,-,CASRVSTGELFF,TGTGCCAGCAGGGTATCTACCGGGGAGCTGTTTTTT
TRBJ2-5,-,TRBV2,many,CASSEGTGLAETQYF,TGTGCCAGCAGTGAAGGAACGGGATTAGCGGAGACCCAGTACTTC
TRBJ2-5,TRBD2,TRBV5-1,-,CASSSLRLAGGETQYF,TGCGCCAGCAGCTCCCTCCGACTAGCGGGGGGAGAGACCCAGTACTTC
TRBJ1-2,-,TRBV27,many,CASSGRGIYGYTF,TGTGCCAGCAGTGGGCGGGGAATCTATGGCTACACCTTC
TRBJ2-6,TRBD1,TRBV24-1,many,CATSDSTGGKSGANVLTF,TGTGCCACCAGTGACTCAACAGGGGGCAAGAGTGGGGCCAACGTCCTGACTTTC
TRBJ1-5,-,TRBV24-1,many,CATSDSQGRDQPQHF,TGTGCCACCAGTGATTCACAGGGAAGGGATCAGCCCCAGCATTTT
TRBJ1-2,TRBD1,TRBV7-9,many,CASSFTGGQNYGYTF,TGTGCCAGCAGCTTCACCGGGGGACAGAACTATGGCTACACCTTC
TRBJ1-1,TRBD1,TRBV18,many,CASSPGQGATTEAFF,TGTGCCAGCTCACCAGGGCAGGGGGCGACCACTGAAGCTTTCTTT
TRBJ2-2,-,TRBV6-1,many,CASKTGRDTGELFF,TGTGCCAGCAAGACAGGGAGGGACACCGGGGAGCTGTTTTTT
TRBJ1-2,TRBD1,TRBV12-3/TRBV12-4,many,CASSATGALGYTF,TGTGCCAGCAGTGCGACAGGGGCATTGGGCTACACCTTC
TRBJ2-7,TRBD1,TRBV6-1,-,CASSPGTAIFEQYF,TGTGCCAGCAGTCCCGGGACAGCCATCTTCGAGCAGTACTTC
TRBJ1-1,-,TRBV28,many,CASSQPNIMNTEAFF,TGTGCCAGCAGCCAGCCGAACATTATGAACACTGAAGCTTTCTTT
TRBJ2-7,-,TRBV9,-,CASSGAGQSYEQYF,TGTGCCAGCAGCGGGGCGGGACAGTCCTACGAGCAGTACTTC
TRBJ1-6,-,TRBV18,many,CASSHQRLNSPLHF,TGTGCCAGCTCTCACCAACGGCTAAATTCACCCCTCCACTTT
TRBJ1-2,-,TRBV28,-,CASSLRYLNYGYTF,TGTGCCAGCAGTTTACGCTACCTTAACTATGGCTACACCTTC
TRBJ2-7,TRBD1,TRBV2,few,CASIRTGDGEQYF,TGTGCCAGCATCAGGACAGGGGATGGGGAGCAGTACTTC
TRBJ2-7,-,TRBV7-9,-,CASSLQVYGQYF,TGTGCCAGCAGCTTACAGGTGTACGGGCAGTACTTC
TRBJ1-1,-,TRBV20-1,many,CSALIRTVNTEAFF,TGCAGTGCTCTTATTAGGACAGTGAACACTGAAGCTTTCTTT
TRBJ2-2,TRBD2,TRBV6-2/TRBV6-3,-,CASRLLAVTGELFF,TGTGCCAGCAGACTACTAGCGGTCACCGGGGAGCTGTTTTTT
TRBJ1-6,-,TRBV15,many,CATSRGTRWQHSPLHF,TGTGCCACCAGCAGGGGAACGCGCTGGCAGCACTCACCCCTCCACTTT
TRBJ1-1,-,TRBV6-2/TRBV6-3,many,CASSSLEWGKNTEAFF,TGTGCCAGCAGCTCTTTAGAGTGGGGTAAGAACACTGAAGCTTTCTTT
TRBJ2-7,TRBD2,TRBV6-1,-,CASTNPGLADEQYF,TGTGCCAGCACCAACCCGGGACTAGCTGACGAGCAGTACTTC
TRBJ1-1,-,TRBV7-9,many,CASSLGTMNTEAFF,TGTGCCAGCAGCTTAGGGACGATGAACACTGAAGCTTTCTTT
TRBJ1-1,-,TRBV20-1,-,CSAGGVTGTEAFF,TGCAGTGCTGGAGGGGTAACGGGCACTGAAGCTTTCTTT
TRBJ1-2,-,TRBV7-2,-,CASSPIGSFRGYTF,TGTGCCAGCAGCCCGATTGGGAGTTTTCGGGGCTACACCTTC
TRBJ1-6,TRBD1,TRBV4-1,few,CASSQDGTGRDSPLHF,TGCGCCAGCAGTCAAGACGGGACAGGGCGTGATTCACCCCTCCACTTT
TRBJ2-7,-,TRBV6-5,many,CASRIKTDYEQYF,TGTGCCAGCAGGATCAAGACCGACTACGAGCAGTACTTC
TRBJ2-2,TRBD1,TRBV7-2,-,CASSLPTIWTGDGSNTGELFF,TGTGCCAGCAGCTTACCCACCATTTGGACAGGGGATGGGTCGAACACCGGGGAGCTGTTTTTT
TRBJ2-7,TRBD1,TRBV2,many,CASSEAPGQGGYEQYF,TGTGCCAGCAGTGAAGCACCCGGACAGGGGGGCTACGAGCAGTACTTC
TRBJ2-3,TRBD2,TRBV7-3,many,CASSLGGDGATQYF,TGTGCCAGCAGCTTGGGAGGGGACGGGGCTACGCAGTATTTT
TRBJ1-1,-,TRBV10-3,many,CAIRGSGKDTEAFF,TGTGCCATCAGGGGCTCAGGGAAGGACACTGAAGCTTTCTTT
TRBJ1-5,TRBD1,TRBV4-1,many,CASSQEIIGTGVGNQPQHF,TGCGCCAGCAGCCAAGAAATTATAGGAACAGGGGTAGGCAATCAGCCCCAGCATTTT
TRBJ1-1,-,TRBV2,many,CASSAGFTEAFF,TGTGCCAGCAGTGCGGGGTTCACTGAAGCTTTCTTT
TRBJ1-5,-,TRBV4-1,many,CASSQVIGVSNQPQHF,TGCGCCAGCAGCCAAGTCATTGGGGTGAGCAATCAGCCCCAGCATTTT
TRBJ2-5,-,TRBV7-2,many,CASSDIWRSVETQYF,TGTGCCAGCAGCGACATATGGAGGTCTGTTGAGACCCAGTACTTC
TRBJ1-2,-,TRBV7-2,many,CASINPGRNYGYTF,TGTGCCAGCATCAACCCGGGACGTAACTATGGCTACACCTTC
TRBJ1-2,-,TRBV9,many,CASSPRSGEDYGYTF,TGTGCCAGCAGCCCCAGATCGGGTGAGGACTATGGCTACACCTTC
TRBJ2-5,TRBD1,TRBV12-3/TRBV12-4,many,CASRQGARTQYF,TGTGCCAGTAGACAGGGGGCGCGGACCCAGTACTTC
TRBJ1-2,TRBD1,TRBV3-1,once,CASSQDRKTGVYGYTF,TGTGCCAGCAGCCAAGATCGAAAAACAGGGGTCTATGGCTACACCTTC
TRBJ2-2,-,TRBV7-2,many,CASSLVGAHRELFF,TGTGCCAGCAGCTTAGTGGGGGCCCACAGGGAGCTGTTTTTT
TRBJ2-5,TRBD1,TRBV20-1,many,CSATATGSRETQYF,TGCAGTGCTACAGCGACAGGGTCCCGGGAGACCCAGTACTTC
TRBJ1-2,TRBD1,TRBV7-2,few,CASSRGQAANYGYTF,TGTGCCAGCAGCCGAGGACAGGCGGCCAACTATGGCTACACCTTC
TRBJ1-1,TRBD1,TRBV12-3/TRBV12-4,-,CASSLPGQRFSEAFF,TGTGCCAGCAGTCTACCGGGACAGCGTTTTAGTGAAGCTTTCTTT
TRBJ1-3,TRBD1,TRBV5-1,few,CASSSQGAIHTGNTIYF,TGCGCCAGCAGCTCCCAGGGGGCTATTCATACTGGAAACACCATATATTTT